Below are 18 T cell receptor beta chains sequenced from a single sample in a study of T-cell memory formation after mild COVID-19. In TCRdb, the 5' RACE reads were re-called with MiXCR into one record per CDR3 protein. Found here are roughly 310,000 distinct CDR3 sequences, 15% to 20% of them singletons; the top ten hold approximately 20%. Sequencing input: PBMCs or a T cell subset sorted from them (not recorded which). These receptors originate from a man aged 18-30 years who had mild COVID-19 (a few samples of this study predate the infection). Cell type and time point are not known.

At least ten counts were recorded for this clonotype. V usage is TRBV7-2 and J usage is TRBJ2-7, with 11 bases matching TRBD2. Germline CDR1 reads SGHTA; CDR2 reads FQGNSA. The CDR3 sequence is 14 residues long. V gave up 2 bases and J gave up 4 bases; unmatched junction bases: 1. The CDR3 region has the DNA TGTGCCAGCAGCTTAACTAGCGGGGGTTACGAGCAGTACTTC. As protein: CASSLTSGGYEQYF.

This clonotype was picked up a small number of times. The rearrangement links TRBV7-3 to TRBJ2-4; TRBD2 aligns across 7 bases. The CDR3 has 13 amino acids. CDR1 and CDR2 from the germline V gene are SGHTA and FQGTGA. The V and J ends lost 0 bases and 9 bases, in that order; junction bases with no gene match: 2. The DNA for the CDR3 is TGTGCCAGCAGCTTAACCGGGGAGGGCATTCAGTACTTC. This gives the protein CASSLTGEGIQYF.

This clonotype has only a few counts. This chain uses TRBV29-1 with TRBJ2-5; the D is unclear. The V gene's germline CDR1 is SQVTM and CDR2 ANQGSEA. Trimming stripped 2 bases from V and 1 base from J, with 8 bases between. The CDR3 sequence is 13 residues long. As DNA, the CDR3 is TGCAGCGTTGAACCCCAGACCCAAGAGACCCAGTACTTC. This translates into CSVEPQTQETQYF.

This clonotype appeared a few times. The CDR3 DNA follows: TGCAGCGTGTCCGGACTAGCGGGGGCCATATACAATGAGCAGTTCTTC. It is translated as CSVSGLAGAIYNEQFF. The chain employs TRBV29-1 and TRBJ2-1; 13 bases line up with TRBD2. Losses at the gene ends were 6 bases for V and 4 bases for J; bases not matched to a gene: 9. Germline values: CDR1 SQVTM, CDR2 ANQGSEA. The CDR3 spans 16 residues.

This clonotype was observed many times. The chain combines TRBV29-1 with TRBJ1-2, with TRBD1 identical over 9 bases. The length of the CDR3 is 14 residues. Trimming removed 5 bases from V and 5 bases from J; junction bases left unmatched: 9. In germline, CDR1 is SQVTM, CDR2 ANQGSEA. CDR3 nucleotide sequence: TGCAGCGTTTACCCTCTAGGACAGGGGTATGGCTACACCTTC. This translates into CSVYPLGQGYGYTF.

The chain uses TRBV4-1 and TRBJ2-3, with TRBD2 matching 9 bases. The J segment lost 2 bases and the V segment lost 4 bases, leaving 10 bases of the junction unmatched. CDR3 size: 17 residues. Germline-derived CDR1 and CDR2 are MGHRA and YSYEKL. CDR3 sequence reads: CASSPDPSGGFTDTQYF. The CDR3 DNA sequence: TGCGCCAGCAGCCCGGACCCCAGCGGGGGGTTCACAGATACGCAGTATTTT.

Only a few counts were recorded for this clonotype. V is TRBV4-2 and J is TRBJ1-2, with 7 bases lining up with TRBD1. J gave up 8 bases and V 1 base, and 13 bases lay outside the gene matches. CDR3 length: 16 residues. The V gene's germline CDR1 is LGHNA and CDR2 YNFKEQ. Here the CDR3 reads CASSQARTGSLIGYTF. CDR3 DNA sequence: TGTGCCAGCAGCCAAGCCCGGACAGGTAGTCTAATCGGCTACACCTTC.

The sample holds a few counts of this clonotype. In DNA, the CDR3 is TGTGCCAGCAGCTTAAGTCCCAGACAGTTGGAGACCCAGTACTTC. Translated, it gives CASSLSPRQLETQYF. V and J are TRBV11-2 and TRBJ2-5; D might be TRBD1 (5 bases). Trimming shortened V by 2 bases and J by 5 bases, and 15 bases separated the two germline ends. The V gene's germline CDR1 is SGHAT and CDR2 FQNNGV. This CDR3 has 15 residues.

This clonotype was detected a few times. This rearrangement joins TRBV19 to TRBJ2-1, with 10 bases identical to TRBD2. The V segment lost 5 bases and the J segment 8 bases; nucleotides outside the gene matches: 6. The CDR3 is made up of 14 amino acids. Germline V gene lookup returns CDR1 LNHDA and CDR2 SQIVND (reference sequence). The CDR3 region has the DNA TGTGCCAGTAGTCCGGGACTAGCGTTATATGAGCAGTTCTTC. It encodes CASSPGLALYEQFF.

This chain joins TRBV3-1 and TRBJ2-2; D is possibly TRBD1 (5 bases). Germline lookup yields CDR1 LGHDT and CDR2 YNNKEL (reference sequence). The CDR3 has 14 amino acids. Trimming removed 1 base at V and 7 bases at J, with 10 bases between. CDR3 protein: CASSQVRANGELFF. CDR3 sequence (DNA): TGTGCCAGCAGCCAAGTCAGGGCTAACGGGGAGCTGTTTTTT.

This clonotype came up a few times. This chain connects TRBV6-5 to TRBJ1-1; a weak D match, TRBD1 (6 bases). The CDR3 extends over 15 amino acids. In germline, CDR1 is MNHEY, CDR2 SVGAGI. With 5 bases removed from V and 2 bases from J, the gap between germline ends came to 15 bases. The DNA of the CDR3 is TGTGCCAGCAGTCGGAACAGGGATTTAAACACTGAAGCTTTCTTT. Translated: CASSRNRDLNTEAFF.

This chain uses TRBV2 with TRBJ1-5; no clear D gene. There are 13 residues in the CDR3. V was clipped by 4 bases and J by 5 bases, with 9 bases between them. From germline, CDR1 is SNHLY and CDR2 FYNNEI. The CDR3 protein is CASSGKTYQPQHF. The CDR3 coding sequence is TGTGCCAGCAGTGGGAAGACGTATCAGCCCCAGCATTTT.

This clonotype was seen a handful of times. V and J are TRBV3-1 and TRBJ2-7; tentative D call: TRBD1 (6 bases). This CDR3 spans 15 amino acids. Trimming took 5 bases from V and 2 from J, leaving 16 bases between them. Germline V gene data show CDR1 as LGHDT and CDR2 as YNNKEL (reference sequence). The CDR3 DNA follows: TGTGCCAGCAGCGGAAGCAGGGGCAACCCCTACGAGCAGTACTTC. It codes for CASSGSRGNPYEQYF.

The chain has TRBV7-2 and TRBJ2-1; no definite D call. Deletions cut 1 base from V and 4 bases from J, with 5 bases between. CDR1 is SGHTA and CDR2 is FQGNSA in the germline V gene. CDR3 size: 13 residues. In DNA form, the CDR3 reads TGTGCCAGCAGCTTAGTCGCTTACAATGAGCAGTTCTTC. Protein product: CASSLVAYNEQFF.

This clonotype was counted a few times. The conserved phenylalanine or tryptophan is not found at the CDR3 terminus, so this likely reflects a read error. Because the CDR3's place on the DNA is in doubt, the DNA is left out and the CDR3 is given as listed by TCRdb. This chain links TRBV2 with TRBJ2-7; the table's TRBD2 call for D was not verified on the DNA. The CDR3 region is 12 residues in length, termini included. The V gene's germline CDR1 is SNHLY and CDR2 FYNNEI. The chain's CDR3 is CASRVTSGAPSS.

The genes are TRBV7-2 and TRBJ1-1; tentative D call: TRBD1 (5 bases). Trimming removed 2 bases at V and 10 bases at J, with 14 bases between. The length of the CDR3 is 13 residues. CDR1 and CDR2 (germline): SGHTA, FQGNSA. The chain's CDR3 is CASSLMSYGGAFF. The CDR3 region has the DNA TGTGCCAGCAGCTTAATGAGTTACGGGGGAGCTTTCTTT.

The chain couples TRBV12-3 or TRBV12-4 to TRBJ2-6, with D maybe TRBD1 (5 bases). V was pared by 5 bases and J by 2 bases, with 10 bases between. CDR3 length: 15 amino acids. The CDR3 protein is CASSRSRAGANVLTF. DNA of the CDR3: TGTGCCAGCAGTCGCTCCAGGGCTGGGGCCAACGTCCTGACTTTC.

This clonotype occurred a few times. The V call is TRBV7-9, the J call TRBJ2-5; D may be TRBD1 (6 bases). With 0 bases removed from V and 5 bases from J, the gap between germline ends came to 10 bases. The CDR3 extends over 14 amino acids. Germline CDR1 is SEHNR and CDR2 is FQNEAQ (reference sequence). The CDR3 is CASSLAQGRETQYF. CDR3 in DNA: TGTGCCAGCAGCTTAGCGCAGGGGCGGGAGACCCAGTACTTC.